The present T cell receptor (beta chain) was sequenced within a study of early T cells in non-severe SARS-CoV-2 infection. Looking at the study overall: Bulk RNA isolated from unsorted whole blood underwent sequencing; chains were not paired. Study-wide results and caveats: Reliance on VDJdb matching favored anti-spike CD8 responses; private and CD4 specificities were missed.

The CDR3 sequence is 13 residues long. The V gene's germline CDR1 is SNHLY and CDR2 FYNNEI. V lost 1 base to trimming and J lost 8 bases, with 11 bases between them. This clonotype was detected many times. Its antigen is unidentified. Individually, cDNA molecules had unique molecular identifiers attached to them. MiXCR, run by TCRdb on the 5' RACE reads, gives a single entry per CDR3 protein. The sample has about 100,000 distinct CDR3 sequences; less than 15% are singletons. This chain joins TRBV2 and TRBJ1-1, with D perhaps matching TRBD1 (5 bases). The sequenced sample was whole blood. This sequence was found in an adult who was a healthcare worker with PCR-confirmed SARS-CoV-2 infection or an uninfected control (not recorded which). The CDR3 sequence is CASSEVSGAEAFF. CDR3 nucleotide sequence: TGTGCCAGCAGTGAAGTCTCCGGGGCAGAAGCTTTCTTT.